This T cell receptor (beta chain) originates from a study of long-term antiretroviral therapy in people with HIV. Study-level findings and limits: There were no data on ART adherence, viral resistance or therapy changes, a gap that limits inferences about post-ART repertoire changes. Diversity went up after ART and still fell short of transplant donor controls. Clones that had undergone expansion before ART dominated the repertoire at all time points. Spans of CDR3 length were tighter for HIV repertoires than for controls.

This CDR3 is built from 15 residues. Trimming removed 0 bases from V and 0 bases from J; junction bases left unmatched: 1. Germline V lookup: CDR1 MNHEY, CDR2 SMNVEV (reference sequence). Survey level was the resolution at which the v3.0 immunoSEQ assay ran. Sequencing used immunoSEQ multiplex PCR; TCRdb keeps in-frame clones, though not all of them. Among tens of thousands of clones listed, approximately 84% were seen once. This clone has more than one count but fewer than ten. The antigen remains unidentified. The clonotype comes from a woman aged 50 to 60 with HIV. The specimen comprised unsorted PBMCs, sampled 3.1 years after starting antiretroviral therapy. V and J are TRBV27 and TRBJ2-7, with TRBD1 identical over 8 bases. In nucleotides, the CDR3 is TGTGCCAGCAGTTTATCGGGACAGGACTCCTACGAGCAGTACTTC. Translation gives CASSLSGQDSYEQYF.